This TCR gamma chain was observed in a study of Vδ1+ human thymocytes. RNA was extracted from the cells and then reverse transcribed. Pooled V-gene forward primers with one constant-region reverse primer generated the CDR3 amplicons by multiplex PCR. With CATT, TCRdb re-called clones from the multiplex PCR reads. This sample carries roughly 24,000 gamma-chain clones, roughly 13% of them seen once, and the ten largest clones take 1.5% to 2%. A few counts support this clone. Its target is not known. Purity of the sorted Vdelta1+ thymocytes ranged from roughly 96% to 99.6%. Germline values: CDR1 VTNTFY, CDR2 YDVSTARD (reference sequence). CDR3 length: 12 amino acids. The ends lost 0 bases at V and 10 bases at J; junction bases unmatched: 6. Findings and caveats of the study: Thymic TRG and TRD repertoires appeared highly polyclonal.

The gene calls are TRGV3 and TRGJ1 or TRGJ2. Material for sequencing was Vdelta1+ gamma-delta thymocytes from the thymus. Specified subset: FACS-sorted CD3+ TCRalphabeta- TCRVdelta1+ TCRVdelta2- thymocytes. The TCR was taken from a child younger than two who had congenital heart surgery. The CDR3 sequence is CATWDRLGKKLF. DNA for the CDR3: TGTGCCACCTGGGACAGGCTTGGGAAGAAACTCTTT.